Listed below are T cell receptor beta chains from one sample, sequenced in a study of cytomegalovirus exposure and HLA in healthy donors. The table came from immunoSEQ multiplex PCR; TCRdb's copy has only in-frame clones and leaves some out. The table records about 170,000 clones, 75% to 80% of them present only once. The sample comprised PBMCs. Receptor source: a woman in her forties or fifties in good health and CMV-seropositive. The CDR3 runs from the conserved cysteine through the conserved F or W. Each record gives: J gene, clone size, D gene, V gene, CDR3 protein, CDR3 DNA. A D gene is named only where the DNA matches it firmly. Part of the rows lack a size; the others show once, few, many or a class for expanded clones.

TRBJ1-5,-,TRBD1,TRBV6-5,CASSKDRRSNQPQHF,TGTGCCAGCAGCAAGGACAGGAGGAGCAATCAGCCCCAGCATTTT
TRBJ1-5,-,-,TRBV7-9,CASSLVGQGNQPQHF,TGTGCCAGCAGCTTAGTTGGTCAGGGGAATCAGCCCCAGCATTTT
TRBJ1-3,-,-,TRBV29-1,CSEFDRGFEDTIYF,TGCAGCGAGTTTGATAGGGGTTTTGAAGACACCATATATTTT
TRBJ1-1,once,-,TRBV16,CASSRSRGTRAFF,TGTGCCAGCAGCCGATCGCGGGGGACAAGAGCTTTCTTT
TRBJ2-5,-,-,TRBV14,CASSQWGEETQYF,TGTGCCAGCAGCCAATGGGGGGAGGAGACCCAGTACTTC
TRBJ1-1,-,-,TRBV7-6,CASSLGGDSEAFF,TGTGCCAGCAGCTTAGGTGGGGACTCTGAAGCTTTCTTT
TRBJ1-2,-,-,TRBV28,CASSPHNFYGYTF,TGTGCCAGCAGTCCCCACAATTTCTATGGCTACACCTTC
TRBJ2-7,-,TRBD2,TRBV4-3,CASSQDQGTSEQYF,TGCGCCAGCAGCCAAGATCAGGGGACTAGCGAGCAGTACTTC
TRBJ2-7,-,TRBD2,TRBV18,CASSPKAGGTYEQYF,TGTGCCAGCTCACCAAAAGCGGGGGGAACCTACGAGCAGTACTTC
TRBJ1-2,-,-,TRBV30,CAWSVRGGGYTF,TGTGCCTGGAGTGTACGAGGGGGAGGCTACACCTTC
TRBJ2-2,-,TRBD1,TRBV6-1,CASSETGWRTGELFF,TGTGCCAGCAGTGAGACAGGGTGGAGGACCGGGGAGCTGTTTTTT
TRBJ1-5,once,-,TRBV6-1,CASRTGSQGNQPQHF,TGTGCCAGCCGCACAGGGTCGCAGGGCAATCAGCCCCAGCATTTT
TRBJ2-7,-,TRBD2,TRBV10-2,CASSEVAGGPGEQYF,TGCGCCAGCAGTGAGGTAGCGGGAGGGCCGGGGGAGCAGTACTTC
TRBJ1-1,-,TRBD1,TRBV7-9,CASSLGDRADTEAFF,TGTGCCAGCAGCTTAGGGGACAGGGCGGACACTGAAGCTTTCTTT
TRBJ2-3,-,-,TRBV5-4,CASSVSGTDTQYF,TGTGCCAGCAGCGTCTCCGGCACAGATACGCAGTATTTT
TRBJ1-1,-,TRBD1,TRBV7-9,CASWEQGSKTEAFF,TGTGCCAGCTGGGAACAGGGGTCAAAGACTGAAGCTTTCTTT
TRBJ1-1,-,TRBD1,TRBV7-6,CASTSRGLNTEAFF,TGTGCCAGCACTTCAAGGGGGCTGAACACTGAAGCTTTCTTT
TRBJ2-3,-,TRBD2,TRBV7-9,CASSLGAGGPTDTQYF,TGTGCCAGCAGCTTAGGGGCGGGGGGCCCTACAGATACGCAGTATTTT
TRBJ1-1,few,-,TRBV4-1,CASSQDIRENTEAFF,TGCGCCAGCAGCCAAGATATCAGGGAGAACACTGAAGCTTTCTTT
TRBJ2-3,-,-,TRBV28,CASSPLGADTQYF,TGTGCCAGCAGTCCCCTAGGGGCAGATACGCAGTATTTT
TRBJ2-5,-,TRBD2,TRBV6-5,CASSTTSGSGETQYF,TGTGCCAGCAGTACGACTAGCGGGAGCGGAGAGACCCAGTACTTC
TRBJ2-1,-,TRBD2,TRBV19,CASSIRTSGGPYNEQFF,TGTGCCAGTAGTATACGGACTAGCGGGGGGCCCTACAATGAGCAGTTCTTC
TRBJ2-2,few,-,TRBV5-6,CASSSYAGELFF,TGTGCCAGCAGCTCCTACGCCGGGGAGCTGTTTTTT
TRBJ2-5,-,-,TRBV10-3,CATGVVEQETQYF,TGTGCCACCGGTGTGGTCGAACAAGAGACCCAGTACTTC
TRBJ2-2,few,-,TRBV6-5,CASSSLSPQNTGELFF,TGTGCCAGCAGTTCCTTAAGCCCCCAGAACACCGGGGAGCTGTTTTTT
TRBJ1-5,-,-,TRBV6-1,CASSEAPGYDQPQHF,TGTGCCAGCAGTGAAGCACCGGGTTATGACCAGCCCCAGCATTTT
TRBJ1-4,-,TRBD1,TRBV13,CASSRDRGEKLFF,TGTGCCAGCAGCCGGGACAGGGGAGAAAAACTGTTTTTT
TRBJ2-1,-,-,TRBV9,CASSVAPLGREQFF,TGTGCCAGCAGCGTAGCTCCACTAGGGCGGGAGCAGTTCTTC
TRBJ2-3,-,TRBD1,TRBV7-9,CASSFWGQGADTDTQYF,TGTGCCAGCAGCTTTTGGGGACAGGGGGCGGACACAGATACGCAGTATTTT
TRBJ1-1,few,TRBD1,TRBV9,CASSVGVGGYTEAFF,TGTGCCAGCAGCGTAGGGGTAGGGGGCTACACTGAAGCTTTCTTT
TRBJ2-1,-,TRBD2,TRBV7-9,CASSSSGRAAQLSYNEQFF,TGTGCCAGCAGCTCTAGCGGGAGGGCAGCTCAACTCTCCTACAATGAGCAGTTCTTC
TRBJ2-1,-,TRBD1,TRBV10-3,CAIRGDSDYNEQFF,TGTGCCATCAGGGGGGACAGCGATTACAATGAGCAGTTCTTC
TRBJ2-7,-,-,TRBV6-6,CASSYADSYEQYF,TGTGCCAGCAGTTACGCGGACAGCTACGAGCAGTACTTC
TRBJ1-3,-,TRBD1,TRBV7-2,CASSRQGRSGNTIYF,TGTGCCAGCAGCCGACAGGGTCGTTCTGGAAACACCATATATTTT
TRBJ1-6,-,-,TRBV9,CASSRMDSSPLHF,TGTGCCAGCAGCCGTATGGACAGTTCACCCCTCCACTTT
TRBJ2-2,few,-,TRBV4-1,CASSQDPGLNTGELFF,TGCGCCAGCAGCCAAGACCCAGGTTTAAACACCGGGGAGCTGTTTTTT
TRBJ1-6,-,-,TRBV7-2,CASSYNRSPLHF,TGTGCCAGCAGCTACAACAGGTCACCCCTCCACTTT
TRBJ2-3,-,TRBD2,TRBV7-9,CASSLTLAGVADTQYF,TGTGCCAGCAGCTTAACGCTAGCGGGAGTGGCAGATACGCAGTATTTT
TRBJ2-5,-,-,TRBV19,CASSILAGAGLETQYF,TGTGCCAGTAGTATTTTGGCGGGGGCGGGATTAGAGACCCAGTACTTC
TRBJ2-3,-,-,TRBV5-1,CASRPAGSSTDTQYF,TGCGCCAGCAGACCAGCGGGCTCTAGCACAGATACGCAGTATTTT
TRBJ2-1,-,TRBD2,TRBV5-4,CASRPGKAGSYNEQFF,TGTGCCAGCAGGCCCGGGAAAGCGGGGTCCTACAATGAGCAGTTCTTC
TRBJ2-7,-,-,TRBV5-4,CASSLPQGTGPVF,TGTGCCAGCAGCTTGCCGCAAGGGACTGGGCCTGTTTTC
TRBJ1-2,-,TRBD1,TRBV9,CASSVGGQSRNYGYTF,TGTGCCAGCAGCGTAGGGGGACAGTCTCGTAACTATGGCTACACCTTC
TRBJ2-7,-,TRBD1,TRBV2,CASSPQGMLDEQYF,TGTGCCAGCAGTCCACAGGGGATGCTCGACGAGCAGTACTTC
TRBJ2-7,-,-,TRBV6-5,CASSPNLRGEQYF,TGTGCCAGCAGTCCGAACTTAAGGGGAGAGCAGTACTTC
TRBJ2-3,-,TRBD2,TRBV7-2,CASSLVSGGAVTDTQYF,TGTGCCAGCAGCTTAGTTAGCGGGGGGGCCGTCACAGATACGCAGTATTTT
TRBJ1-5,-,-,TRBV7-8,CASSLGGRNSNQPQHF,TGTGCCAGCAGCTTGGGGGGACGGAATAGCAATCAGCCCCAGCATTTT
TRBJ1-5,-,-,TRBV6-9,CASSYRQHNQPQHF,TGTGCCAGCAGTTACCGACAGCACAATCAGCCCCAGCATTTT
TRBJ1-2,-,TRBD1,TRBV5-6,CASSSGTRGPYGYTF,TGTGCCAGCAGCTCCGGGACAAGGGGGCCCTATGGCTACACCTTC
TRBJ2-6,-,-,TRBV13,CASSLVQQISSGANVLTF,TGTGCCAGCAGCTTAGTACAGCAGATAAGCTCTGGGGCCAACGTCCTGACTTTC
TRBJ1-1,-,-,TRBV5-4,CASSVENTEAFF,TGTGCCAGCAGCGTAGAGAACACTGAAGCTTTCTTT